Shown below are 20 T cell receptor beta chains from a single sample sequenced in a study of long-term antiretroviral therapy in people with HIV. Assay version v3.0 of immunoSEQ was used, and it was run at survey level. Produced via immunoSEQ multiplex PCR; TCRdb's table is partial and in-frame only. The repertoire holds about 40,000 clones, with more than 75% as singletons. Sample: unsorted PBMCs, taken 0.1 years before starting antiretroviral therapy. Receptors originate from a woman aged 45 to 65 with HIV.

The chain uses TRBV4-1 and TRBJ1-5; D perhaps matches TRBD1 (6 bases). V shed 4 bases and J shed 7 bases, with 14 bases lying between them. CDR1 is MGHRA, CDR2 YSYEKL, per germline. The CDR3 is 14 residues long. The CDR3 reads CASSRVGGGQPQHF. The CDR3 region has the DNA TGCGCCAGCAGCCGAGTAGGGGGAGGGCAGCCCCAGCATTTT.

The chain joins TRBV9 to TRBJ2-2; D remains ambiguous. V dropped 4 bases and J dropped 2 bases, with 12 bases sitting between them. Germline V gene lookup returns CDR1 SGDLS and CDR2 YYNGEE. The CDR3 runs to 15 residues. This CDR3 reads CASSYELLNTGELFF. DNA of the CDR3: TGTGCCAGCAGCTATGAACTTTTAAACACCGGGGAGCTGTTTTTT.

The DNA of the CDR3 is TGTGCCAGCATGCCTGGGACAGCTCAAGAGACCCAGTACTTC. Its translation is CASMPGTAQETQYF. This chain joins TRBV7-9 and TRBJ2-5, with TRBD1 matching 7 bases. CDR1 and CDR2 (germline): SEHNR, FQNEAQ (reference sequence). The CDR3 is 14 residues long. V lost 7 bases to trimming and J lost 2 bases; unmatched junction nucleotides: 7.

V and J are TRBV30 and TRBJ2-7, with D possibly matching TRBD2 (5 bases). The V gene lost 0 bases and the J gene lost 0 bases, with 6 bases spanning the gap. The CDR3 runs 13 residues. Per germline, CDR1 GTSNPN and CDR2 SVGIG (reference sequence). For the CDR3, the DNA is TGTGCCTGGAGTGTAGGGAGCTCCTACGAGCAGTACTTC. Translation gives CAWSVGSSYEQYF.

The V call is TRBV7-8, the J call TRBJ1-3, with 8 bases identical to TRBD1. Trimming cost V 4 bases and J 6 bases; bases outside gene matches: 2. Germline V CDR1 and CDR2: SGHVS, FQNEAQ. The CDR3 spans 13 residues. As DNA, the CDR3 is TGTGCCAGCAGCTCTCAGGGGGCAAACACCATATATTTT. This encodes CASSSQGANTIYF.

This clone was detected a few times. The CDR3 sequence: CASSRKGEQYF. The CDR3 DNA follows: TGTGCCAGCAGCCGGAAGGGCGAGCAGTACTTC. The chain is built from TRBV6-5 and TRBJ2-7; D not resolved. The germline V and J ends were trimmed by 6 bases and 6 bases, with 9 bases remaining between them. CDR1 is MNHEY and CDR2 is SVGAGI in the germline V gene. CDR3 length: 11 residues.

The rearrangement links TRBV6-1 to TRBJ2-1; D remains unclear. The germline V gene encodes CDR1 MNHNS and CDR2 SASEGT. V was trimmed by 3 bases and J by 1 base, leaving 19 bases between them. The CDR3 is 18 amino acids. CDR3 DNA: TGTGCCAGCAGTGATATTGTGTTTGTTGGGGAATCCTACAATGAGCAGTTCTTC. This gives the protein CASSDIVFVGESYNEQFF.

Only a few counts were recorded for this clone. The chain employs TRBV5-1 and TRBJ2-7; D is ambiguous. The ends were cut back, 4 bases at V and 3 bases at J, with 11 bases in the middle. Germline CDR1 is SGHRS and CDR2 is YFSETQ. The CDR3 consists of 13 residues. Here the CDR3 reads CASSPLIDYEQYF. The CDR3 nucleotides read TGCGCCAGCAGCCCACTGATCGACTACGAGCAGTACTTC.

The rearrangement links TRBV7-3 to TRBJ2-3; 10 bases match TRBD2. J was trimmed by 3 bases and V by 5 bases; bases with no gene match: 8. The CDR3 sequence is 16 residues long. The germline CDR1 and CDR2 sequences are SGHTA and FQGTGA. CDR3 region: CASSTRLAGGTDTQYF. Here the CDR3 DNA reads TGTGCCAGCAGCACGAGACTAGCGGGCGGGACAGATACGCAGTATTTT.

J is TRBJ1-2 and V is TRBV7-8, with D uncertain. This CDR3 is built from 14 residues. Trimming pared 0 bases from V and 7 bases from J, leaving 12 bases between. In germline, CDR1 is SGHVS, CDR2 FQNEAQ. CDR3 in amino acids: CASSLAGSGSGYTF. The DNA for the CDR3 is TGTGCCAGCAGCTTAGCAGGCTCCGGCAGTGGCTACACCTTC.

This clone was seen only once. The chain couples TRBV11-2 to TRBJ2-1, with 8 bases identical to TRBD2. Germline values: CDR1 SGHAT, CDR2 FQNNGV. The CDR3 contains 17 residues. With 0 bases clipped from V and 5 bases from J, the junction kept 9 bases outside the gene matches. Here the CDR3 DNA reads TGTGCCAGCAGCTTAGATCGGGCTAGCGGGCGAAACAATGAGCAGTTCTTC. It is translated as CASSLDRASGRNNEQFF.

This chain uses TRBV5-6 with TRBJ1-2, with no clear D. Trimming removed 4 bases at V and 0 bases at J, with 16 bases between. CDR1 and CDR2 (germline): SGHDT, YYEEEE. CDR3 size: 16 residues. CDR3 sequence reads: CASSLIEGSANYGYTF. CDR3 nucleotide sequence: TGTGCCAGCAGCCTGATTGAGGGCTCAGCTAACTATGGCTACACCTTC.

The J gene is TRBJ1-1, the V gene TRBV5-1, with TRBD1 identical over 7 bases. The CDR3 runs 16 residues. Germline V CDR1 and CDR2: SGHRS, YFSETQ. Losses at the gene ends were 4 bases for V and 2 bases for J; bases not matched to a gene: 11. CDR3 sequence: CASSRQGSSGNTEAFF. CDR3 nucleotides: TGCGCCAGCAGCAGACAGGGTTCCTCGGGCAACACTGAAGCTTTCTTT.

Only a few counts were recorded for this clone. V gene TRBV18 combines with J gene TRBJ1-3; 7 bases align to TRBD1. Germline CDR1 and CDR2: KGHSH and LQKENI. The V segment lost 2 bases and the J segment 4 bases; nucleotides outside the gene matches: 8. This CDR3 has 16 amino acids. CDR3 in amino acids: CASSPYEGASGNTIYF. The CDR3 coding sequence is TGTGCCAGCTCACCATACGAGGGGGCTTCGGGAAACACCATATATTTT.

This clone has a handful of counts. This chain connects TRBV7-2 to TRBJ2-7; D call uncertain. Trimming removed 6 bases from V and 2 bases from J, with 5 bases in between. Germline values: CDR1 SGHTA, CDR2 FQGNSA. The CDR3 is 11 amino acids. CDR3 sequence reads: CASSTAYEQYF. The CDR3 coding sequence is TGTGCCAGCAGTACCGCCTACGAGCAGTACTTC.

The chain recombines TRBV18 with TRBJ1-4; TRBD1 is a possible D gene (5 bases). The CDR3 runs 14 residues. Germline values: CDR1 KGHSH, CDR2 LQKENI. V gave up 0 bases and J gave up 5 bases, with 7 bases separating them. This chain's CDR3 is CASSPPGTNEKLFF. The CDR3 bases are TGTGCCAGCTCACCACCGGGGACGAATGAAAAACTGTTTTTT.

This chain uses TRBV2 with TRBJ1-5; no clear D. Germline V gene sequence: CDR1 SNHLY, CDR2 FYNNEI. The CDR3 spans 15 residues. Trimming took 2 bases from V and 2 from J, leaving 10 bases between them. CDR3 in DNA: TGTGCCAGCAGTGAACGGCTTAAAGGCAATCAGCCCCAGCATTTT. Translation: CASSERLKGNQPQHF.

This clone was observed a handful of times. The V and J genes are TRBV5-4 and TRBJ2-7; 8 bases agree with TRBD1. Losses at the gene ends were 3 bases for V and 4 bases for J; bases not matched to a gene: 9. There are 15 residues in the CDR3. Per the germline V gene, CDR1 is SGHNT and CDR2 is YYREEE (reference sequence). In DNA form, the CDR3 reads TGTGCCAGCAGCTACGGACAGGGTGGACGGTACGAGCAGTACTTC. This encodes CASSYGQGGRYEQYF.

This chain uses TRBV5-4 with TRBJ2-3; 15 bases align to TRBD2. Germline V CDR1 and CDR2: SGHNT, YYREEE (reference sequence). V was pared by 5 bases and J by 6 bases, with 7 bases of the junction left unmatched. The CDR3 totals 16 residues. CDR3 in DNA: TGTGCCAGCAGAACCCTCGGGACTAGCGGGGGGGATACGCAGTATTTT. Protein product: CASRTLGTSGGDTQYF.

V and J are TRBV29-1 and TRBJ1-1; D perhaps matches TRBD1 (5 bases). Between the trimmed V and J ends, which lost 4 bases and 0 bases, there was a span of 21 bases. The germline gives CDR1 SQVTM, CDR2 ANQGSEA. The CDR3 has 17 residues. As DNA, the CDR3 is TGCAGCGTTGCTCCCAGGGCTGGGGTGCCCCTGAACACTGAAGCTTTCTTT. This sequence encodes CSVAPRAGVPLNTEAFF.